The following is a T cell receptor beta chain sequence with its context. These data are taken from a study of blood T cell repertoires in COVID-19. Study-wide context: Donors in the United States, Italy and Spain gave samples during acute or convalescent COVID-19. PBMCs, B-cell-depleted T cells, or T cells provided the cDNA or gDNA that made up the material.

Germline V gene lookup returns CDR1 ENHRY and CDR2 SYGVKD. The V gene end was trimmed by 0 bases and the J gene end by 4 bases; junction bases not matched to a gene: 8. The CDR3 sequence is 17 residues long. As originally analysed: Nucleated cell number was recorded as an estimate derived from reference gene primer amplification. This table comes from immunoSEQ multiplex PCR, and its TCRdb copy is limited to in-frame clones, with some not included. V, J and clone size reflect that table, while D and trimming were determined from the DNA. Of hundreds of thousands of clones in the sample, around 86% were seen once.

The gene calls are TRBV10-3 and TRBJ1-5, with 8 bases fitting TRBD1. Sequenced input: peripheral blood. The TCR sequence derives from an older woman who had recovered from COVID-19. CDR3 sequence (DNA): TGTGCCATCAGTGAGTCATTGACAGGGGCGCCGAATCAGCCCCAGCATTTT. It codes for CAISESLTGAPNQPQHF.